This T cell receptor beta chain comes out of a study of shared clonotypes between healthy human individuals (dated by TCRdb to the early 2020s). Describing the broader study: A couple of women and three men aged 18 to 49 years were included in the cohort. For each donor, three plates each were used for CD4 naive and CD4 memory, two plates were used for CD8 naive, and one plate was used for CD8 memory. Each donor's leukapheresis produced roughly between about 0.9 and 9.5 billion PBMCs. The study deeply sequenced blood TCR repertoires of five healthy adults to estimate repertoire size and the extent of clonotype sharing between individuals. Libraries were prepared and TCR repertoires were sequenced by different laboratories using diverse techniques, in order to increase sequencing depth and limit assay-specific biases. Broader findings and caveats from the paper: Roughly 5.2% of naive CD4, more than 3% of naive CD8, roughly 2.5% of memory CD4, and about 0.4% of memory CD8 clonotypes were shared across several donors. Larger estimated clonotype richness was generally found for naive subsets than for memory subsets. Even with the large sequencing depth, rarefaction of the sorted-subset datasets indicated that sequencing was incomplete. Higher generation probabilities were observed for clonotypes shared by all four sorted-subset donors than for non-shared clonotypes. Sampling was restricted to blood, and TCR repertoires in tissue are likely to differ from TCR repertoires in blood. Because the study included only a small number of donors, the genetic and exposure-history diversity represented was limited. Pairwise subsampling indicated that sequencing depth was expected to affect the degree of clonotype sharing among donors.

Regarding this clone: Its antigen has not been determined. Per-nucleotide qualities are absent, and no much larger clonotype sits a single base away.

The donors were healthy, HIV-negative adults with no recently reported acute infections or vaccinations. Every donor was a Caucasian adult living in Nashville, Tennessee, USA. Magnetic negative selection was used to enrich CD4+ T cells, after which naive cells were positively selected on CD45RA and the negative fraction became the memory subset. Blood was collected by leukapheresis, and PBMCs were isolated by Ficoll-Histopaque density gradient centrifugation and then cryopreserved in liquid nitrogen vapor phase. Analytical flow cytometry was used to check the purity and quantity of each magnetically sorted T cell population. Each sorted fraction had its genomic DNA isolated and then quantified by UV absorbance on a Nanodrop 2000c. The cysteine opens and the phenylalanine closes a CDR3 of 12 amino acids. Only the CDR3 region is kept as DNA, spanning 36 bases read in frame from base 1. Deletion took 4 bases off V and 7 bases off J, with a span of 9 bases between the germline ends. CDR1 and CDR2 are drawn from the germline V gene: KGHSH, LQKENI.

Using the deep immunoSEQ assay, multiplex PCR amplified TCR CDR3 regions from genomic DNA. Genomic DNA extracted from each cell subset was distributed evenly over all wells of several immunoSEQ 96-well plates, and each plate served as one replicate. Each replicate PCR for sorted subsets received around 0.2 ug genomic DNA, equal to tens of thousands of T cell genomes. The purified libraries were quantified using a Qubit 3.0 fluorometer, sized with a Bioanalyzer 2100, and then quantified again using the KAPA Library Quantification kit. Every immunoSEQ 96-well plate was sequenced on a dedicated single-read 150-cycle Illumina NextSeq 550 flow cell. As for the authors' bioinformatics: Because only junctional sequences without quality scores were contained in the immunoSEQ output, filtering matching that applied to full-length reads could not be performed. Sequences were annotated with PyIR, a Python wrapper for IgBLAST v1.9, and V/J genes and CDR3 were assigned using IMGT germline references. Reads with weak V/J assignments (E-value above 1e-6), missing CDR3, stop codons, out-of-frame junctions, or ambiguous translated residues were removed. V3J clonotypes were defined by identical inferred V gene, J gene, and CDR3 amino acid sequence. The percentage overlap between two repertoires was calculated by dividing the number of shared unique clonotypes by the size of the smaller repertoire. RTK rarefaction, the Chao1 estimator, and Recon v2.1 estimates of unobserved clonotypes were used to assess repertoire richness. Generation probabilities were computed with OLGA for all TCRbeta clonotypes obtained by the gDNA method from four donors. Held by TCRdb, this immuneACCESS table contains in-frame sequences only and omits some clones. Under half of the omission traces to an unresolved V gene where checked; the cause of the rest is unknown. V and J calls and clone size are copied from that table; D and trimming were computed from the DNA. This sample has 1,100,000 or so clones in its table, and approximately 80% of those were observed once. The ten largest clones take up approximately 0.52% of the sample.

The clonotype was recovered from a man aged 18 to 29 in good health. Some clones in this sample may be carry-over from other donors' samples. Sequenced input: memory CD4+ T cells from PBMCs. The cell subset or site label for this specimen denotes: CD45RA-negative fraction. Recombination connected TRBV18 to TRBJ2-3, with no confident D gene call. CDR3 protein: CASSQDRYTQYF. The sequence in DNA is TGTGCCAGCTCACAAGATAGGTATACGCAGTATTTT.